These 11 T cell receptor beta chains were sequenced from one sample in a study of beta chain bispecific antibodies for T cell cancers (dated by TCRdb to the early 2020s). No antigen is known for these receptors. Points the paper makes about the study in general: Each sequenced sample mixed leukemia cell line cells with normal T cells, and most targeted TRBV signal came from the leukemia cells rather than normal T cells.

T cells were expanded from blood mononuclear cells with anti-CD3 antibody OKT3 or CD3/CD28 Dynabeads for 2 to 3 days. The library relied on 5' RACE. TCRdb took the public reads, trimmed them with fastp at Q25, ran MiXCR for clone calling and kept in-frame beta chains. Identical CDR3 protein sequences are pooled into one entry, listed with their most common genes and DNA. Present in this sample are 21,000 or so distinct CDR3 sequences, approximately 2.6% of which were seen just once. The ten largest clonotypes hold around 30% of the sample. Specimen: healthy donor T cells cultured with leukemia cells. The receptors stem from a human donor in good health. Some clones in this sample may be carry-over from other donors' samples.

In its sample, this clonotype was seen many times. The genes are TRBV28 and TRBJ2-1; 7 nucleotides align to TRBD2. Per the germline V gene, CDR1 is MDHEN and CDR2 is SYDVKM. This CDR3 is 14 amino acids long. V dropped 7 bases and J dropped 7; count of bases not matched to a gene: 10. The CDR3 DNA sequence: TGTGCCAGCAAAGTCGGCGGGGGATCAAATGAGCAGTTCTTC. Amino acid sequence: CASKVGGGSNEQFF. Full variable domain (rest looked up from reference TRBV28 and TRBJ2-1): DVKVTQSSRYLVKRTGEKVFLECVQDMDHENMFWYRQDPGLGLRLIYFSYDVKMKEKGDIPEGYSVSREKKERFSLILESASTNQTSMYLCASKVGGGSNEQFFGPGTRLTVL.

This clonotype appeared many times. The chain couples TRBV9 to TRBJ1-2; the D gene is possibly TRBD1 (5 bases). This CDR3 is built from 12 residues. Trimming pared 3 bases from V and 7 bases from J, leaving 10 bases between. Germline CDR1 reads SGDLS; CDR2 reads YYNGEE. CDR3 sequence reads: CASSGGTIGYTF. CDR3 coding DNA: TGTGCCAGCAGCGGCGGGACTATTGGCTACACCTTC.

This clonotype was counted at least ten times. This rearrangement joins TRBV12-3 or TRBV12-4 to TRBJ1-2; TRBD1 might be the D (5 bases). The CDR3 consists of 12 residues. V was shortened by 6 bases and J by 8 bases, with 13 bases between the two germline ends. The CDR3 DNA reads TGTGCCAGCAGCCGGCCAGGGAAAGGCTACACCTTC. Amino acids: CASSRPGKGYTF.

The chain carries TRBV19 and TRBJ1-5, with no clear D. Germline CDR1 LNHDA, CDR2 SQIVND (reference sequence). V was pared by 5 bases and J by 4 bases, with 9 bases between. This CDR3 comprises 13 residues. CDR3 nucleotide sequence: TGTGCCAGTAGTGAAAGGAATAATCAGCCCCAGCATTTT. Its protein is CASSERNNQPQHF.

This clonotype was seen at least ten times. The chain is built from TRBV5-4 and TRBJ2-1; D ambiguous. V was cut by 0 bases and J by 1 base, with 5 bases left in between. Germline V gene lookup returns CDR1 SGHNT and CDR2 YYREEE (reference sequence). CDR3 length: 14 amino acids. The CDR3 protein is CASSLGPSYNEQFF. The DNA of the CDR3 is TGTGCCAGCAGCTTGGGACCGTCCTACAATGAGCAGTTCTTC.

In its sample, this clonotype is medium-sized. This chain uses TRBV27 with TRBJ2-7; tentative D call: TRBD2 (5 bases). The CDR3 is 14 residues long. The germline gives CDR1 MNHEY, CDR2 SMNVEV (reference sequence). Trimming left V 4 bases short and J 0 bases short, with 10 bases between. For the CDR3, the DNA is TGTGCCAGCAGTTGGACCCGGGGCTCCTACGAGCAGTACTTC. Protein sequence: CASSWTRGSYEQYF.

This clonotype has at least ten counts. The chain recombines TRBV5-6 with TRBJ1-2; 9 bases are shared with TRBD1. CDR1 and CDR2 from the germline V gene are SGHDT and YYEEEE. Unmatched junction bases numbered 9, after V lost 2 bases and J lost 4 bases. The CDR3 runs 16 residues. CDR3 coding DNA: TGTGCCAGCAGCTTAATCCCGGGACAGGGAGGCTATGGCTACACCTTC. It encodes CASSLIPGQGGYGYTF.

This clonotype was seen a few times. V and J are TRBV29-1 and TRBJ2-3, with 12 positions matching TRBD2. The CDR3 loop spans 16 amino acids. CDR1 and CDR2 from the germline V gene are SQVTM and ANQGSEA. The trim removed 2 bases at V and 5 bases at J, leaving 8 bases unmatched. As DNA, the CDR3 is TGCAGCGTTGAATGGGTTCGACTAGCGGGGGAAGATACGCAGTATTTT. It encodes CSVEWVRLAGEDTQYF.

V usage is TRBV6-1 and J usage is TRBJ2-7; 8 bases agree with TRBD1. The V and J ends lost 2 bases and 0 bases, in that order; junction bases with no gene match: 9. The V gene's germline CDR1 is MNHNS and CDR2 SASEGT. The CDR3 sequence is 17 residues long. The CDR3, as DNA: TGTGCCAGCAGTGAATTTCCCACAGGGGGGAGCTCCTACGAGCAGTACTTC. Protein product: CASSEFPTGGSSYEQYF.

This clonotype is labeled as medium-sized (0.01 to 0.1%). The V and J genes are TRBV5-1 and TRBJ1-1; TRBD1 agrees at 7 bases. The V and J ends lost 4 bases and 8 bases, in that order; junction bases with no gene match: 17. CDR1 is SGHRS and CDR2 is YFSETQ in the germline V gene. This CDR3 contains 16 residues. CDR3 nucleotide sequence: TGCGCCAGCAGCGAAGACCGGGACAGATACACTGAGGAAGCTTTCTTT. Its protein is CASSEDRDRYTEEAFF.

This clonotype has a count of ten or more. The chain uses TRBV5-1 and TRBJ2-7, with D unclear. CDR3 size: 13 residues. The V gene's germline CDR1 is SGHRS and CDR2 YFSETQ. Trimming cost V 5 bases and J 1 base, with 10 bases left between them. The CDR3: CASSPTDSYEQYF. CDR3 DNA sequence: TGCGCCAGCAGTCCGACGGATTCCTACGAGCAGTACTTC.